Below, 15 T cell receptor beta chains from the same sample are listed, as sequenced in a study of identical twins. TCRdb redid the calling of the 5' RACE reads with MiXCR, one entry per CDR3 protein. Of approximately 700,000 distinct CDR3 sequences listed, roughly 18% were seen once; the top ten hold around 14%. These data also formed part of another study, on T cells expressing NK-cell markers.

Sample: PBMCs. These receptor sequences come from a woman aged 18-29 years in good health.

The V call is TRBV20-1, the J call TRBJ2-5; no clear D. Germline-derived CDR1 and CDR2 are DFQATT and SNEGSKA (reference sequence). The CDR3 is 12 residues long. V was trimmed by 4 bases and J by 1 base, leaving 7 bases between them. CDR3 sequence (DNA): TGCAGTGCTACCAAATTCCAAGAGACCCAGTACTTC. Its protein product is CSATKFQETQYF.

The chain joins TRBV5-1 to TRBJ2-1; D is unclear. The CDR3 spans 15 residues. V was shortened by 6 bases and J by 7 bases, with 20 bases between the two germline ends. The V gene's germline CDR1 is SGHRS and CDR2 YFSETQ. The DNA of the CDR3 is TGCGCCAGCACCCGGCACACACCGGGTAGGAATGAGCAGTTCTTC. It encodes CASTRHTPGRNEQFF.

This clonotype was detected only once. The chain combines TRBV24-1 with TRBJ2-1, with 14 bases aligning to TRBD2. This CDR3 region has 15 residues. J lost 8 bases, V lost 4 bases, and 3 bases had no gene match. Germline CDR1 KGHDR, CDR2 SFDVKD. The CDR3 loop reads CATSEGLAGGYEQFF. The CDR3 coding sequence is TGTGCCACCAGTGAAGGACTAGCGGGAGGATATGAGCAGTTCTTC.

The V call is TRBV11-2, the J call TRBJ2-7; 8 nucleotides agree with TRBD2. CDR1 is SGHAT, CDR2 FQNNGV, per germline. The CDR3 has 15 residues. J was trimmed by 0 bases and V by 3 bases; bases with no gene match: 4. The chain's CDR3 is CASSFSGASSYEQYF. The CDR3 DNA reads as TGTGCCAGCAGCTTTAGCGGGGCCAGCTCCTACGAGCAGTACTTC.

This clonotype came up many times. CDR3 DNA: TGCAGCACCGCCGGGACAGGGTTCCATGGCTACACCTTC. As protein: CSTAGTGFHGYTF. The V call is TRBV20-1, the J call TRBJ1-2; 9 nucleotides match TRBD1. In germline, CDR1 is DFQATT, CDR2 SNEGSKA (reference sequence). CDR3 length: 13 amino acids.

This clonotype was detected a few times. The chain has TRBV20-1 and TRBJ2-7; no clear D gene. The CDR3 spans 11 residues. V lost 4 bases and J lost 2, with 6 bases in between. The V gene's germline CDR1 is DFQATT and CDR2 SNEGSKA (reference sequence). The CDR3, as DNA: TGCAGTGCTACTGTACCCTACGAGCAGTACTTC. This sequence encodes CSATVPYEQYF.

This clonotype was detected a few times. V is TRBV9 and J is TRBJ2-1, with 10 bases that match TRBD1. Germline lookup yields CDR1 SGDLS and CDR2 YYNGEE. The V gene end was trimmed by 0 bases and the J gene end by 5 bases; junction bases not matched to a gene: 14. The CDR3 sequence is 19 residues long. The CDR3 DNA sequence: TGTGCCAGCAGCGTAGCTACCTTGGGACAGGGGATCAATGACAATGAGCAGTTCTTC. It encodes CASSVATLGQGINDNEQFF.

This clonotype occurred a few times. The CDR3 loop reads CASSQSGHEQFF. CDR3 nucleotide sequence: TGCGCCAGCAGCCAGTCGGGCCATGAGCAGTTCTTC. The gene calls are TRBV5-1 and TRBJ2-1, with D unresolved. The V gene lost 4 bases and the J gene lost 8 bases, with 10 bases spanning the gap. The germline V gene encodes CDR1 SGHRS and CDR2 YFSETQ. The CDR3 is 12 amino acids.

Here the CDR3 reads CSVDHGAQGASYNEQFF. CDR3 DNA: TGCAGCGTTGATCATGGGGCCCAGGGGGCTTCGTACAATGAGCAGTTCTTC. The chain combines TRBV29-1 with TRBJ2-1, with 8 positions matching TRBD1. This CDR3 contains 17 residues. Unmatched junction bases numbered 14, after V lost 3 bases and J lost 4 bases. The germline V gene has CDR1 SQVTM and CDR2 ANQGSEA.

A few counts support this clonotype. This CDR3 is CASSLARAPEQYF. The CDR3 DNA follows: TGTGCCAGCAGCTTGGCGAGAGCCCCAGAGCAGTACTTC. This chain links TRBV5-6 with TRBJ2-7; D not resolved. With 0 bases removed from V and 7 bases from J, the gap between germline ends came to 11 bases. The CDR3 length is 13 residues. Germline CDR1 is SGHDT and CDR2 is YYEEEE. The variable domain in full, completed from reference TRBV5-6 and TRBJ2-7, reads DAGVTQSPTHLIKTRGQQVTLRCSPKSGHDTVSWYQQALGQGPQFIFQYYEEEERQRGNFPDRFSGHQFPNYSSELNVNALLLGDSALYLCASSLARAPEQYFGPGTRLTVT.

The sample holds a few counts of this clonotype. The V call is TRBV15, the J call TRBJ1-2; no firm D call. Trimming stripped 1 base from V and 2 bases from J, with 8 bases between. The length of the CDR3 is 14 residues. Germline V gives CDR1 LNHNV, CDR2 YYDKDF (reference sequence). In DNA form, the CDR3 reads TGTGCCACCAGCAGAGTTAACACCAACTATGGCTACACCTTC. It codes for CATSRVNTNYGYTF.

This clonotype showed up just a few times. The rearrangement joins TRBV5-6 to TRBJ2-4; weak D call: TRBD1 (6 bases). Trimming pared 2 bases from V and 3 bases from J, leaving 15 bases between. Germline V gene sequence: CDR1 SGHDT, CDR2 YYEEEE. The CDR3 totals 16 residues. The CDR3 bases are TGTGCCAGCAGCTTCCAGGGGAAATGGGTCAAAAACATTCAGTACTTC. Protein product: CASSFQGKWVKNIQYF.

The chain couples TRBV6-2 or TRBV6-3 to TRBJ2-5; possible D gene TRBD1, 7 bases. Germline lookup yields CDR1 MNHEY and CDR2 SVGEGT. The germline V and J ends were trimmed by 5 bases and 7 bases, with 23 bases remaining between them. CDR3 length: 16 amino acids. The CDR3 nucleotides are TGTGCCAGCAGTCGACTTCAATCAGGGGGAGGTGGGACCCAGTACTTC. It encodes CASSRLQSGGGGTQYF.

The chain is built from TRBV7-9 and TRBJ1-2; 7 bases are a match to TRBD1. The CDR3 consists of 16 residues. V lost 5 bases and J lost 8; bases outside the gene matches: 17. Germline V gene data show CDR1 as SEHNR and CDR2 as FQNEAQ (reference sequence). CDR3: CASSPNPGQFIGGYTF. CDR3 nucleotides: TGTGCCAGCAGCCCCAACCCGGGACAGTTTATTGGAGGCTACACCTTC. Full variable domain (outside the CDR3, taken from reference TRBV7-9 and TRBJ1-2): DTGVSQNPRHKITKRGQNVTFRCDPISEHNRLYWYRQTLGQGPEFLTYFQNEAQLEKSRLLSDRFSAERPKGSFSTLEIQRTEQGDSAMYLCASSPNPGQFIGGYTFGSGTRLTVV.

This chain joins TRBV5-6 and TRBJ2-2; 7 nucleotides agree with TRBD1. This CDR3 has 15 amino acids. With 1 base clipped from V and 5 bases from J, the junction kept 5 bases outside the gene matches. CDR1 and CDR2 from the germline V gene are SGHDT and YYEEEE. CDR3 in DNA: TGTGCCAGCAGCTTGATGACAGGGAGAACCGGGGAGCTGTTTTTT. As protein: CASSLMTGRTGELFF.